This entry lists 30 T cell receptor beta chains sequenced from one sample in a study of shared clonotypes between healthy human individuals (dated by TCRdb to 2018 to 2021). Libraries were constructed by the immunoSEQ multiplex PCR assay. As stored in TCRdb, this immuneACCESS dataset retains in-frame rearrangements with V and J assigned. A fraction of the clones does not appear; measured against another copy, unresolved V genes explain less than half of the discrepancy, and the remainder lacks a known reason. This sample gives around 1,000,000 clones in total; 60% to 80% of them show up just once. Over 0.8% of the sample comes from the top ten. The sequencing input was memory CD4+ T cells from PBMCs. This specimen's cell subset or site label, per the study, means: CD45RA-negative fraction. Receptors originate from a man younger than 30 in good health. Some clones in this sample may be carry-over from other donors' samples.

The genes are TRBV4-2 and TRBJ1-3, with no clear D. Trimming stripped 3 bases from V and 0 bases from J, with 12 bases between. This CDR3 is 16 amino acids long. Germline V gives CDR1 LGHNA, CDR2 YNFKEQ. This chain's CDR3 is CASSQSGRGSGNTIYF. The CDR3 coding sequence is TGTGCCAGCAGCCAGTCCGGCCGGGGCTCTGGAAACACCATATATTTT.

The CDR3 loop is CVLRGGRGSYEQYF. The CDR3 nucleotides read TGTGTCCTACGAGGGGGGAGAGGTTCCTACGAGCAGTACTTC. The V and J genes are TRBV6-1 and TRBJ2-7, with D tentatively TRBD1 or TRBD2 (6 bases each). Germline V lookup: CDR1 MNHNS, CDR2 SASEGT. The CDR3 is made up of 14 amino acids.

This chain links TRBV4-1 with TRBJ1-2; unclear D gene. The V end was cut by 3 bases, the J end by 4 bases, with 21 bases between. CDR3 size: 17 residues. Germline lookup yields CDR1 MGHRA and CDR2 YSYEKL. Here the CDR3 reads CASSHPLGPGWVYGYTF. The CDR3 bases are TGCGCCAGCAGCCACCCTCTCGGTCCGGGTTGGGTCTATGGCTACACCTTC.

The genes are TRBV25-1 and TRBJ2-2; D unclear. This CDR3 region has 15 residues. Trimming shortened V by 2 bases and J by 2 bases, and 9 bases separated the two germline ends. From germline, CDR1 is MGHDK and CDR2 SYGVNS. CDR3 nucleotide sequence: TGTGCCAGCAGTGAACTCGGGCTTAACACCGGGGAGCTGTTTTTT. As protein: CASSELGLNTGELFF.

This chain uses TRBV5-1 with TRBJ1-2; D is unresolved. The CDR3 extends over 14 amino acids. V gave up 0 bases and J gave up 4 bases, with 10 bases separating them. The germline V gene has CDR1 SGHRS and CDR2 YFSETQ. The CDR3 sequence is CASSLADLAYGYTF. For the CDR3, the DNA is TGCGCCAGCAGCTTGGCCGACCTAGCCTATGGCTACACCTTC.

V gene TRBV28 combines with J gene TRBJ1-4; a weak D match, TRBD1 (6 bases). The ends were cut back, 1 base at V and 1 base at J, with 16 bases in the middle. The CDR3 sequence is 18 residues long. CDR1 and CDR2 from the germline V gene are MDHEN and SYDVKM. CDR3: CASSLLQGSSGTNEKLFF. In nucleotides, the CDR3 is TGTGCCAGCAGTTTATTACAGGGATCCTCGGGAACTAATGAAAAACTGTTTTTT.

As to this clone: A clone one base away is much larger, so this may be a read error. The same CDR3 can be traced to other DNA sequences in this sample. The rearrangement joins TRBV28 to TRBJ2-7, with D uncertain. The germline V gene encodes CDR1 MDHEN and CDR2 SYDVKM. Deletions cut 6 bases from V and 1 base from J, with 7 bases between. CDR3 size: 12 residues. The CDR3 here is CASSPSSYEQYF. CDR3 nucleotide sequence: TGTGCCAGCAGCCCTAGTTCCTACGAGCAGTACTTC. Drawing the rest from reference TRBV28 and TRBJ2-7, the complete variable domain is DVKVTQSSRYLVKRTGEKVFLECVQDMDHENMFWYRQDPGLGLRLIYFSYDVKMKEKGDIPEGYSVSREKKERFSLILESASTNQTSMYLCASSPSSYEQYFGPGTRLTVT.

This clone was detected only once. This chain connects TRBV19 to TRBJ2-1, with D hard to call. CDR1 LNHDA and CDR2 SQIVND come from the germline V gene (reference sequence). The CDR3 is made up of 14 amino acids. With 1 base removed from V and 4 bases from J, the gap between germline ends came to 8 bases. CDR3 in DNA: TGTGCCAGTAGTATAGTCGGCGATTACAATGAGCAGTTCTTC. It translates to CASSIVGDYNEQFF.

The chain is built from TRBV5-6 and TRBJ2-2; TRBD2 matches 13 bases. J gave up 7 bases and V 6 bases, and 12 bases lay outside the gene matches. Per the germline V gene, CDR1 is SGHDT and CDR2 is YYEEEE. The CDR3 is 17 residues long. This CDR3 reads CASNTWMGLAGFGELFF. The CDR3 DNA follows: TGTGCCAGCAACACCTGGATGGGACTAGCGGGATTCGGGGAGCTGTTTTTT.

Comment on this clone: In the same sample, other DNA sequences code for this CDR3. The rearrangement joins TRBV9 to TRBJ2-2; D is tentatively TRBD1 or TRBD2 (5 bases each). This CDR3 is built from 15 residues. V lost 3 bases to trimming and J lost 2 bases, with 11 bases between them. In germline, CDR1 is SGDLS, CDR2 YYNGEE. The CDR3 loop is CASSARGQNTGELFF. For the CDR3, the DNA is TGTGCCAGCAGCGCCCGGGGCCAAAACACCGGGGAGCTGTTTTTT.

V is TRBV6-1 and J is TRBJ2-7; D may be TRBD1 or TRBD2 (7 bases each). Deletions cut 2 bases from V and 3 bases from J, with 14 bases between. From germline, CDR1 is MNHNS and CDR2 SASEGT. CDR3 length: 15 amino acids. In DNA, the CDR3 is TGTGCCAGCAGTGAAAGCGGGACAGCCAACTACGAGCAGTACTTC. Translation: CASSESGTANYEQYF.

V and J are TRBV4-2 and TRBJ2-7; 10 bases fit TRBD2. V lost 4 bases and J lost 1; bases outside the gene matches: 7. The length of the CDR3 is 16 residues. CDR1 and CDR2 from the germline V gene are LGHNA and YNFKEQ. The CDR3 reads CASSLRAGGESYEQYF. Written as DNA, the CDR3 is TGTGCCAGCAGCCTCCGAGCGGGAGGGGAATCCTACGAGCAGTACTTC.

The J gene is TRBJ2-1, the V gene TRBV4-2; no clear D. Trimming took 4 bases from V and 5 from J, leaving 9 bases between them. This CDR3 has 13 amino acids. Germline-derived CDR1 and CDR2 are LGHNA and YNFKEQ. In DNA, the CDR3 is TGTGCCAGCAGCCCCCACAGCAACAATGAGCAGTTCTTC. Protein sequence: CASSPHSNNEQFF.

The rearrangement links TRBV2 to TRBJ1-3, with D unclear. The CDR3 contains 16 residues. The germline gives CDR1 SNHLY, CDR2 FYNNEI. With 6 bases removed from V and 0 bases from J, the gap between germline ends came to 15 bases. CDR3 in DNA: TGTGCCAGCAGGGACTTCGGGCGGCGCTCTGGAAACACCATATATTTT. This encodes CASRDFGRRSGNTIYF.

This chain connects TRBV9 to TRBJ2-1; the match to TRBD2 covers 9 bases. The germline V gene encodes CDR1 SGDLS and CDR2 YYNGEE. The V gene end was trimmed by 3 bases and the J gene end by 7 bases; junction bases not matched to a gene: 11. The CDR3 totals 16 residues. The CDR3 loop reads CASSATTAGGPNEQFF. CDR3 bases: TGTGCCAGCAGCGCCACGACCGCGGGAGGGCCGAATGAGCAGTTCTTC.

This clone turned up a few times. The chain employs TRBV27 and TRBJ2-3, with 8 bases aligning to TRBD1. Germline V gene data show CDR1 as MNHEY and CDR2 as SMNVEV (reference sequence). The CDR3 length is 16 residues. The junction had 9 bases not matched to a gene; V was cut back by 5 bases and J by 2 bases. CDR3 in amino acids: CASSTHRGRTTDTQYF. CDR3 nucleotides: TGTGCCAGCAGTACCCACAGGGGGAGAACCACAGATACGCAGTATTTT.

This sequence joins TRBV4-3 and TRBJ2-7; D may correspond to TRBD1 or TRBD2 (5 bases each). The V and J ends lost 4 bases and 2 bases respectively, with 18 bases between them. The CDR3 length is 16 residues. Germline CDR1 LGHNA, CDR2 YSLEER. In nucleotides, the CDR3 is TGCGCCAGCAGCCGGTCTTCGGGGACCTTGACCTACGAGCAGTACTTC. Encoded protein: CASSRSSGTLTYEQYF.

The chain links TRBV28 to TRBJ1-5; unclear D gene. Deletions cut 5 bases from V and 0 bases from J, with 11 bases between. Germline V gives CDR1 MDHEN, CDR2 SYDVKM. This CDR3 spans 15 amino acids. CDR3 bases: TGTGCCAGCAGTCGAACCCGGAATAGCAATCAGCCCCAGCATTTT. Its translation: CASSRTRNSNQPQHF.

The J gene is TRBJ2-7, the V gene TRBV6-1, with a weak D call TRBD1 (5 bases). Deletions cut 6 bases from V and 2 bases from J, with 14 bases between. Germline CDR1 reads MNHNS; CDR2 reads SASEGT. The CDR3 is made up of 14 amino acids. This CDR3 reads CASSAQGPPYEQYF. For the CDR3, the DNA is TGTGCCAGCAGCGCCCAGGGTCCCCCCTACGAGCAGTACTTC.

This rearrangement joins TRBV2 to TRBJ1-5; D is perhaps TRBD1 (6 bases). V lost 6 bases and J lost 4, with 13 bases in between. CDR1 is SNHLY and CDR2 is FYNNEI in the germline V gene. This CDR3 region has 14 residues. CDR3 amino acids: CASSGLRGNQPQHF. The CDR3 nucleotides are TGTGCCAGCAGCGGACTCAGGGGTAATCAGCCCCAGCATTTT. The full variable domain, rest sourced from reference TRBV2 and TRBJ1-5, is EPEVTQTPSHQVTQMGQEVILRCVPISNHLYFYWYRQILGQKVEFLVSFYNNEISEKSEIFDDQFSVERPDGSNFTLKIRSTKLEDSAMYFCASSGLRGNQPQHFGDGTRLSIL.

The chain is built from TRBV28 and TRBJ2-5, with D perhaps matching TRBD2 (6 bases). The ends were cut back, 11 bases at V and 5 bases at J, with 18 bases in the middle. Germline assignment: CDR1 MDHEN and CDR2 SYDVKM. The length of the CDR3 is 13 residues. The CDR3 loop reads CACARGSWETQYF. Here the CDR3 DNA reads TGTGCCTGTGCCCGGGGGTCCTGGGAGACCCAGTACTTC.

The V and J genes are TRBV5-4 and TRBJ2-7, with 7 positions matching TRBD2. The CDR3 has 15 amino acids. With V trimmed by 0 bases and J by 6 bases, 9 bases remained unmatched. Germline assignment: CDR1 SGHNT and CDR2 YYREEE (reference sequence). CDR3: CASSLVASGPGEQYF. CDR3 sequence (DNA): TGTGCCAGCAGCTTGGTGGCTAGCGGCCCGGGCGAGCAGTACTTC. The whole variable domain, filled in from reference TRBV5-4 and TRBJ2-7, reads ETGVTQSPTHLIKTRGQQVTLRCSSQSGHNTVSWYQQALGQGPQFIFQYYREEENGRGNFPPRFSGLQFPNYSSELNVNALELDDSALYLCASSLVASGPGEQYFGPGTRLTVT.

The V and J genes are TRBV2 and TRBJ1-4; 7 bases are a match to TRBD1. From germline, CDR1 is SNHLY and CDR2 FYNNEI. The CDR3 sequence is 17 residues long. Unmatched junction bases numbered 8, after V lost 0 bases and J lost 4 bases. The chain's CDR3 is CASSEAPGGWGNEKLFF. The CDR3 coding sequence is TGTGCCAGCAGTGAAGCCCCAGGGGGTTGGGGTAATGAAAAACTGTTTTTT.

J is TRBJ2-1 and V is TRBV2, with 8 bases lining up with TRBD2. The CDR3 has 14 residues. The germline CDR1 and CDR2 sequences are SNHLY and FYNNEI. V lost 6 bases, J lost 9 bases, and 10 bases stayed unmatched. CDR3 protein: CASRTLAAGGEQFF. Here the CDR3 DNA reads TGTGCCAGCAGGACTTTGGCTGCGGGGGGTGAGCAGTTCTTC.

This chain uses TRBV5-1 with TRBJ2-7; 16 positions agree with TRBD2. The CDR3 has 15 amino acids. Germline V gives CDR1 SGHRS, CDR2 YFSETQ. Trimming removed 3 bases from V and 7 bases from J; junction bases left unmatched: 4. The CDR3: CASSSGLAGGLEQYF. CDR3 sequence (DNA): TGCGCCAGCAGCTCGGGACTAGCGGGAGGGTTAGAGCAGTACTTC. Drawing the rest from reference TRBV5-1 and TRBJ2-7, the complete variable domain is KAGVTQTPRYLIKTRGQQVTLSCSPISGHRSVSWYQQTPGQGLQFLFEYFSETQRNKGNFPGRFSGRQFSNSRSEMNVSTLELGDSALYLCASSSGLAGGLEQYFGPGTRLTVT.

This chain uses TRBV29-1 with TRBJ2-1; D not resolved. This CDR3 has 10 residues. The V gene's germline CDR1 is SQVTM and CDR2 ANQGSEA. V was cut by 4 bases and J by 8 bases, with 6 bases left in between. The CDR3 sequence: CSVVLDEQFF. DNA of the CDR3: TGCAGCGTTGTTTTGGATGAGCAGTTCTTC.

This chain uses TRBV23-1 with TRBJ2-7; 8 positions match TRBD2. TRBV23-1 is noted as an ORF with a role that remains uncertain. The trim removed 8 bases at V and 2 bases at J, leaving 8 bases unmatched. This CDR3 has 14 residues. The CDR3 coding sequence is TGCGCCAGCCCGGTACGGGGGGGGGCCTACGAGCAGTACTTC. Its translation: CASPVRGGAYEQYF.

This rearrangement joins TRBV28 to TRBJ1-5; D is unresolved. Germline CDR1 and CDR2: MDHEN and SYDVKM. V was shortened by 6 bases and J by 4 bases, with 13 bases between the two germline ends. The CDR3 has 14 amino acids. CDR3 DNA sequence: TGTGCCAGCAGCTCGGCCCTTATAAATCAGCCCCAGCATTTT. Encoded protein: CASSSALINQPQHF.

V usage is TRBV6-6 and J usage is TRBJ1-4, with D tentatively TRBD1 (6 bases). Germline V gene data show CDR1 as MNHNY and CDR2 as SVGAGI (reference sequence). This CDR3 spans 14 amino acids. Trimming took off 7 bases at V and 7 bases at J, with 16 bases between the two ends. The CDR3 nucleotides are TGTGCCAGCAACGAACAGGGAGTTAGTGAAAAACTGTTTTTT. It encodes CASNEQGVSEKLFF.

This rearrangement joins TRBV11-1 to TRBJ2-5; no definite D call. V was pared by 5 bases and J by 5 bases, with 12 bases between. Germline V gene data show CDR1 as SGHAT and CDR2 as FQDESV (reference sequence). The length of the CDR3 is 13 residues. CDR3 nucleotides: TGTGCCAGCAGCCTGGCTTTCCGGGAGACCCAGTACTTC. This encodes CASSLAFRETQYF.